This entry is about one T cell receptor beta chain. Libraries were prepared by immunoSEQ multiplex PCR; TCRdb keeps only in-frame clonotypes and omits some of them. The data show 100,000 to 150,000 clones, with roughly 87% seen just once and around 1.8% held by the top ten. Germline CDR1 reads SGDLS; CDR2 reads YYNGEE. Trimming left V 4 bases short and J 13 bases short, with 19 bases between. This CDR3 comprises 13 residues. The data derive from a study of control samples from healthy donors and cancer patients. This receptor was identified in a man aged 18 to 35 in good health. The chain links TRBV9 to TRBJ2-3; D is perhaps TRBD1 (5 bases). The sequenced sample consisted of blood. CDR3 sequence: CASSTDFGQAKYF. DNA of the CDR3: TGTGCCAGCAGCACCGATTTTGGACAAGCGAAGTATTTT.